This entry lists 26 T cell receptor beta chains sequenced from one sample in a study of radiation and T cells in renal cell carcinoma. Time point specified: blood 4 weeks post-SBRT, at nephrectomy. Treatment meaning: 15 Gy SBRT to primary tumor, nephrectomy 4 weeks later. Repertoires were generated with immunoSEQ multiplex PCR, while TCRdb's copy carries only in-frame clones and drops some. The sample includes about 150,000 clones, 70% to 90% seen only once; the top ten take 15% to 20%. The source material was blood, sampled from a patient whose treatment included radiotherapy and nephrectomy. Receptor source: a woman aged 45-65 years with renal cell carcinoma.

In the case of this clone: The sample has other DNA sequences that encode this CDR3 too. V is TRBV5-4 and J is TRBJ1-1, with 7 bases fitting TRBD1. This CDR3 region has 15 residues. Germline CDR1 and CDR2: SGHNT and YYREEE (reference sequence). V shed 4 bases, J shed 2 bases, and the junction held 8 bases outside the gene matches. The CDR3 nucleotides are TGTGCCAGCAGCCTGTCCGGGACAGTCAACACTGAAGCTTTCTTT. The encoded protein is CASSLSGTVNTEAFF.

As DNA, the CDR3 is TGCGCCAGCAGGGGGGACTCCATCGAGCAGTACTTC. Its protein product is CASRGDSIEQYF. The chain employs TRBV5-1 and TRBJ2-7; a weak D match, TRBD2 (6 bases). Germline loops: CDR1 SGHRS, CDR2 YFSETQ. The V and J ends lost 5 bases and 6 bases respectively, with 12 bases between them. The CDR3 sequence is 12 residues long. Drawing the rest from reference TRBV5-1 and TRBJ2-7, the complete variable domain is KAGVTQTPRYLIKTRGQQVTLSCSPISGHRSVSWYQQTPGQGLQFLFEYFSETQRNKGNFPGRFSGRQFSNSRSEMNVSTLELGDSALYLCASRGDSIEQYFGPGTRLTVT.

The chain carries TRBV10-1 and TRBJ2-7; no firm D call. This CDR3 contains 13 residues. Trimming stripped 2 bases from V and 0 bases from J, with 5 bases between. From germline, CDR1 is WNHNN and CDR2 SYGVQD (reference sequence). The CDR3 here is CASSEGGSYEQYF. The CDR3, as DNA: TGCGCCAGCAGTGAGGGCGGCTCCTACGAGCAGTACTTC.

The V call is TRBV4-2, the J call TRBJ2-7, with TRBD2 identical over 11 bases. Germline assignment: CDR1 LGHNA and CDR2 YNFKEQ. After removal of 4 bases from V and 3 bases from J, the junction contained 14 bases not matched to a gene. The CDR3 loop spans 18 amino acids. The CDR3 DNA is TGTGCCAGCAGCCTCAAGGGTTTAGCGGGAGGGGAGTTCTACGAGCAGTACTTC. This codes for CASSLKGLAGGEFYEQYF.

The gene calls are TRBV5-8 and TRBJ2-2; D gene uncertain. This CDR3 region has 15 residues. Germline V gene sequence: CDR1 SGHTS, CDR2 YDEGEE. Deletions cut 1 base from V and 4 bases from J, with 11 bases between. The CDR3 region has the DNA TGTGCCAGCAGCTTGCGGCTAGTCAGCACCGGGGAGCTGTTTTTT. As protein: CASSLRLVSTGELFF. The variable domain in full, completed from reference TRBV5-8 and TRBJ2-2, reads EAGVTQSPTHLIKTRGQQATLRCSPISGHTSVYWYQQALGLGLQFLLWYDEGEERNRGNFPPRFSGRQFPNYSSELNVNALELEDSALYLCASSLRLVSTGELFFGEGSRLTVL.

The chain uses TRBV5-4 and TRBJ2-1; no clear D gene. Germline values: CDR1 SGHNT, CDR2 YYREEE (reference sequence). The CDR3 length is 16 residues. The germline V and J ends were trimmed by 0 bases and 4 bases, with 14 bases remaining between them. CDR3 residues: CASSLDTDPKYNEQFF. The CDR3 DNA follows: TGTGCCAGCAGCTTGGATACGGACCCTAAATACAATGAGCAGTTCTTC.

In this sample, this clone turned up a few times. In DNA form, the CDR3 reads TGTGCCAGTAGTATAGGAGGAATCCCCTATGGCTACACCTTC. Translated: CASSIGGIPYGYTF. The gene calls are TRBV19 and TRBJ1-2, with unresolved D. V was clipped by 1 base and J by 4 bases, with 10 bases between them. CDR3 size: 14 residues. Germline CDR1 LNHDA, CDR2 SQIVND (reference sequence).

The V and J genes are TRBV2 and TRBJ1-4; tentative D call: TRBD1 (5 bases). The CDR3 extends over 13 amino acids. Germline loops: CDR1 SNHLY, CDR2 FYNNEI. V was clipped by 4 bases and J by 6 bases, with 9 bases between them. CDR3 in DNA: TGTGCCAGCAGTGTTCAGGGAGATGAAAAACTGTTTTTT. Translating gives CASSVQGDEKLFF.

V is TRBV28 and J is TRBJ2-5, with D tentatively TRBD2 (5 bases). Germline V gene data show CDR1 as MDHEN and CDR2 as SYDVKM. CDR3 length: 13 amino acids. V was pared by 6 bases and J by 6 bases, with 14 bases between. CDR3 sequence reads: CASSGYGLKTQYF. The CDR3 coding sequence is TGTGCCAGCAGCGGATACGGACTTAAGACCCAGTACTTC.

The rearrangement uses TRBV9 and TRBJ1-3; TRBD1 might be the D (5 bases). This CDR3 has 16 residues. Trimming removed 0 bases at V and 0 bases at J, with 10 bases between. The germline V gene encodes CDR1 SGDLS and CDR2 YYNGEE. CDR3 loop: CASSVGGRDSGNTIYF. CDR3 nucleotide sequence: TGTGCCAGCAGCGTAGGGGGCAGGGACTCTGGAAACACCATATATTTT.

V usage is TRBV7-9 and J usage is TRBJ1-4; 7 bases match TRBD1. CDR3 size: 14 residues. The V and J ends lost 5 bases and 10 bases, in that order; junction bases with no gene match: 10. Looked up from germline, CDR1 is SEHNR and CDR2 is FQNEAQ (reference sequence). CDR3 coding DNA: TGTGCCAGCAGCCCAGACAGGGACGGTGGAAAACTGTTTTTT. It specifies CASSPDRDGGKLFF. The whole variable domain, filled in from reference TRBV7-9 and TRBJ1-4, reads DTGVSQNPRHKITKRGQNVTFRCDPISEHNRLYWYRQTLGQGPEFLTYFQNEAQLEKSRLLSDRFSAERPKGSFSTLEIQRTEQGDSAMYLCASSPDRDGGKLFFGSGTQLSVL.

The CDR3 nucleotides read TGTGCCAGTAGTGCCACCGCCGGGACAGGGGCCTATGGCTACACCTTC. The encoded protein is CASSATAGTGAYGYTF. The gene calls are TRBV19 and TRBJ1-2; 10 bases align to TRBD1. V was clipped by 5 bases and J by 4 bases; unmatched bases: 10. Germline CDR1 LNHDA, CDR2 SQIVND (reference sequence). This CDR3 is built from 16 residues.

This chain links TRBV6-5 with TRBJ1-1, with D perhaps TRBD1 (5 bases). Trimming left V 5 bases short and J 0 bases short, with 7 bases between. Germline V gene data show CDR1 as MNHEY and CDR2 as SVGAGI. This CDR3 spans 13 amino acids. CDR3 nucleotides: TGTGCCAGCAGTCCAGGGTTGAACACTGAAGCTTTCTTT. Its translation is CASSPGLNTEAFF.

The rearrangement joins TRBV29-1 to TRBJ2-7, with a weak D call TRBD1 (6 bases). CDR1 is SQVTM, CDR2 ANQGSEA, per germline. There are 12 residues in the CDR3. Trimming removed 3 bases from V and 5 bases from J, with 11 bases in between. The CDR3 DNA reads TGCAGCGTTGACGGACAGTCGCACGAGCAGTACTTC. This sequence encodes CSVDGQSHEQYF.

This clone appeared a few times. The rearrangement uses TRBV28 and TRBJ2-7; unclear D gene. V lost 6 bases and J lost 0, with 6 bases in between. This CDR3 is built from 12 residues. The V gene's germline CDR1 is MDHEN and CDR2 SYDVKM. This CDR3 reads CASRTHSYEQYF. CDR3 DNA: TGTGCCAGCAGAACACACTCCTACGAGCAGTACTTC.

The chain employs TRBV10-3 and TRBJ1-3, with D perhaps TRBD1 (5 bases). The CDR3 spans 14 residues. Per the germline V gene, CDR1 is ENHRY and CDR2 is SYGVKD. The V and J ends lost 0 bases and 2 bases respectively, with 5 bases between them. The CDR3 DNA reads TGTGCCATCAGTGAGTCGGGGGCTGGAAACACCATATATTTT. Translation: CAISESGAGNTIYF.

The chain couples TRBV4-3 to TRBJ1-4; a possible D gene is TRBD1 (5 bases). Trimming stripped 1 base from V and 3 bases from J, with 12 bases between. This CDR3 is built from 16 residues. Looked up from germline, CDR1 is LGHNA and CDR2 is YSLEER. The CDR3 here is CASSQGGLGANEKLFF. The CDR3 nucleotides read TGCGCCAGCAGCCAAGGGGGGTTGGGTGCTAATGAAAAACTGTTTTTT.

The V gene is TRBV12-5, the J gene TRBJ2-5, with D unresolved. V shed 3 bases and J shed 0 bases, with 14 bases lying between them. The length of the CDR3 is 16 residues. CDR1 is LGHNT, CDR2 FRNRAP, per germline. This CDR3 is CASGFSDGVYQETQYF. The CDR3 region has the DNA TGTGCTAGTGGTTTCTCGGACGGAGTTTACCAAGAGACCCAGTACTTC.

V is TRBV29-1 and J is TRBJ2-1; 11 bases line up with TRBD2. Germline values: CDR1 SQVTM, CDR2 ANQGSEA. V trimming: 4 bases; J trimming: 1 base; junction bases outside the gene matches: 6. This CDR3 region has 16 residues. CDR3 DNA: TGCAGCGTTGGACTAGCGGGGCTGCGGTCCTACAATGAGCAGTTCTTC. This gives the protein CSVGLAGLRSYNEQFF.

The chain links TRBV7-3 to TRBJ2-2, with D unclear. CDR1 is SGHTA and CDR2 is FQGTGA in the germline V gene. The CDR3 is 12 amino acids. V lost 5 bases and J lost 4, with 5 bases in between. The CDR3 DNA reads as TGTGCCAGCAGCCAACTCACCGGGGAGCTGTTTTTT. As protein: CASSQLTGELFF.

CDR3 in DNA: TGTGCCAGCAGCCAAGACCCCCGGGGAACAGATACGCAGTATTTT. This encodes CASSQDPRGTDTQYF. The V and J genes are TRBV9 and TRBJ2-3, with D perhaps matching TRBD2 (5 bases). Trimming removed 4 bases at V and 3 bases at J, with 15 bases between. The germline CDR1 and CDR2 sequences are SGDLS and YYNGEE. This CDR3 is built from 15 residues. The whole variable domain, remainder taken from reference TRBV9 and TRBJ2-3, is DSGVTQTPKHLITATGQRVTLRCSPRSGDLSVYWYQQSLDQGLQFLIQYYNGEERAKGNILERFSAQQFPDLHSELNLSSLELGDSALYFCASSQDPRGTDTQYFGPGTRLTVL.

The rearrangement links TRBV28 to TRBJ2-7, with TRBD1 matching over 8 bases. The CDR3 contains 15 residues. V trimming: 6 bases; J trimming: 2 bases; junction bases outside the gene matches: 9. CDR1 and CDR2 from the germline V gene are MDHEN and SYDVKM. CDR3 nucleotides: TGTGCCAGCAGATACGGGACAGGTCACCCCTACGAGCAGTACTTC. It encodes CASRYGTGHPYEQYF. Using reference TRBV28 and TRBJ2-7 for the parts outside the CDR3, the full variable domain is DVKVTQSSRYLVKRTGEKVFLECVQDMDHENMFWYRQDPGLGLRLIYFSYDVKMKEKGDIPEGYSVSREKKERFSLILESASTNQTSMYLCASRYGTGHPYEQYFGPGTRLTVT.

This chain links TRBV6-6 with TRBJ1-1; no clear D. Germline V gene lookup returns CDR1 MNHNY and CDR2 SVGAGI (reference sequence). The CDR3 is 12 amino acids. V was cut by 8 bases and J by 1 base, with 8 bases left in between. CDR3 coding DNA: TGTGCCAGCTGTTCGGGGAACACTGAAGCTTTCTTT. Protein sequence: CASCSGNTEAFF.

The chain uses TRBV19 and TRBJ2-3; 7 nucleotides line up with TRBD2. The CDR3 is made up of 17 amino acids. V lost 6 bases to trimming and J lost 4 bases; unmatched junction nucleotides: 16. Germline-derived CDR1 and CDR2 are LNHDA and SQIVND (reference sequence). In DNA form, the CDR3 reads TGTGCCAGTAGCCAAGAAGCTTGGACGGCGGGGGCAGATACGCAGTATTTT. It encodes CASSQEAWTAGADTQYF.

This chain links TRBV4-3 with TRBJ2-7; maybe TRBD1 (5 bases). The CDR3 has 13 amino acids. Germline-derived CDR1 and CDR2 are LGHNA and YSLEER. Trimming removed 0 bases from V and 7 bases from J, with 10 bases in between. The CDR3 sequence is CASSQDRAGEQYF. Here the CDR3 DNA reads TGCGCCAGCAGCCAAGACAGGGCTGGAGAGCAGTACTTC.

Worth noting for this clone: This could be a read error, since a much larger clone is one nucleotide away. The same CDR3 can be traced to other DNA sequences in this sample. The chain joins TRBV7-2 to TRBJ1-1; D is unclear. Trimming took 0 bases from V and 0 from J, leaving 2 bases between them. Germline CDR1 is SGHTA and CDR2 is FQGNSA. The CDR3 covers 13 residues. The CDR3 region is CASSLAMNTEAFF. The CDR3 DNA follows: TGTGCCAGCAGCTTAGCCATGAACACTGAAGCTTTCTTT.